The T cell receptor (beta chain) under discussion was sequenced for a study of cytomegalovirus exposure and HLA in healthy donors. Across the whole study: Most genotyped donors, over 70% of more than 300, had Caucasian-associated genetic ancestry.

Details on this clone: What it recognizes is unknown.

General study findings and limits: Differences between HLA loci emerged in a later analysis of TCR association rates, with DRB1 most and HLA-C fewest. Accounts indicate the classifier identified cytomegalovirus status with strong specificity and sensitivity.

60 Vbeta and 13 Jbeta primers were used in PCR. In the authors' methods: Later analysis identified some 80 million unique TCR beta chains, 8.5 million to 13 million shared. Using immunoSEQ multiplex PCR, the repertoire was profiled, and TCRdb retains in-frame clones only, with some absent. For V, J and clone size, that table is used; D and trimming come from the DNA. The repertoire has approximately 190,000 clones, about 81% of them found once; the top ten carry 2.1%. The receptor was isolated from a woman under 30 in good health and CMV-seropositive. The sequenced sample was PBMCs.

The DNA of the CDR3 is TGTGCCAGCAGTTTACCGACCACTATCGGGGGACCCCAGCATTTT. Translated: CASSLPTTIGGPQHF. V usage is TRBV28 and J usage is TRBJ1-5, with TRBD1 as a possible D gene (5 bases). The CDR3 has 15 amino acids. The V and J ends lost 2 bases and 10 bases respectively, with 18 bases between them. Germline V gene sequence: CDR1 MDHEN, CDR2 SYDVKM.